These 9 T cell receptor beta chains were all obtained from the same sample, sequenced in a study of blood T cell repertoires in COVID-19. The assay was immunoSEQ multiplex PCR, and TCRdb's table has in-frame clones only and misses some. Of roughly 30,000 clones listed, about 85% are singletons. Sequences were obtained from peripheral blood. The receptors shown here come from a human donor in a cohort sampled during active COVID-19.

The chain combines TRBV7-9 with TRBJ2-7; 14 nucleotides match TRBD2. This CDR3 contains 18 residues. In germline, CDR1 is SEHNR, CDR2 FQNEAQ (reference sequence). Trimming cost V 0 bases and J 4 bases; bases outside gene matches: 8. CDR3 bases: TGTGCCAGCAGCTTAGCGCTACGGACTAGCGGGGGGTATTACGAGCAGTACTTC. The encoded protein is CASSLALRTSGGYYEQYF. The full variable domain, completed using reference TRBV7-9 and TRBJ2-7, is DTGVSQNPRHKITKRGQNVTFRCDPISEHNRLYWYRQTLGQGPEFLTYFQNEAQLEKSRLLSDRFSAERPKGSFSTLEIQRTEQGDSAMYLCASSLALRTSGGYYEQYFGPGTRLTVT.

This clone was seen a few times. The rearrangement uses TRBV5-6 and TRBJ2-6; D is perhaps TRBD2 (6 bases). From germline, CDR1 is SGHDT and CDR2 YYEEEE. The CDR3 sequence is 15 residues long. Trimming shortened V by 3 bases and J by 5 bases, and 12 bases separated the two germline ends. The CDR3: CASSSGRDWANVLTF. CDR3 sequence (DNA): TGTGCCAGCAGCTCTGGCCGGGACTGGGCCAACGTCCTGACTTTC.

The J gene is TRBJ2-7, the V gene TRBV3-1 (or the pseudogene TRBV3-2), with 14 nucleotides matching TRBD2. Germline V gives CDR1 LGHDT, CDR2 YNNKEL (reference sequence). The length of the CDR3 is 17 residues. V was clipped by 4 bases and J by 6 bases; unmatched bases: 11. CDR3 region: CASSLGLAGARTSEQYF. In DNA form, the CDR3 reads TGTGCCAGCAGCCTGGGACTAGCGGGGGCTCGAACATCCGAGCAGTACTTC.

V and J are TRBV4-3 and TRBJ1-1; D is possibly TRBD1 (6 bases). CDR3 length equals 15 residues. Germline CDR1 is LGHNA and CDR2 is YSLEER. Trimming stripped 0 bases from V and 4 bases from J, with 12 bases between. CDR3 DNA sequence: TGCGCCAGCAGCCAAGATATGGGGGCGATCACTGAAGCTTTCTTT. This codes for CASSQDMGAITEAFF.

This clone was counted ten times or more. The chain employs TRBV19 and TRBJ2-3; D is uncertain. Germline V gene data show CDR1 as LNHDA and CDR2 as SQIVND (reference sequence). CDR3 length equals 14 residues. Trimming removed 6 bases at V and 2 bases at J, with 12 bases between. CDR3 in DNA: TGTGCCAGTAGCCTCAAACACAACACAGATACGCAGTATTTT. It encodes CASSLKHNTDTQYF.

The chain joins TRBV30 to TRBJ1-5; D is possibly TRBD1 (5 bases). Germline V gene sequence: CDR1 GTSNPN, CDR2 SVGIG (reference sequence). CDR3 length equals 13 residues. With 6 bases removed from V and 6 bases from J, the gap between germline ends came to 15 bases. CDR3 residues: CACSGGVSQPQHF. The CDR3 region has the DNA TGTGCCTGTTCAGGAGGGGTAAGTCAGCCCCAGCATTTT.

The chain combines TRBV4-2 with TRBJ1-5, with 7 bases lining up with TRBD1. Germline assignment: CDR1 LGHNA and CDR2 YNFKEQ. The length of the CDR3 is 15 residues. Trimming removed 3 bases from V and 5 bases from J; junction bases left unmatched: 7. CDR3 nucleotides: TGTGCCAGCAGCCAGGCAGACAGGGACGATCAGCCCCAGCATTTT. It encodes CASSQADRDDQPQHF.

The rearrangement uses TRBV18 and TRBJ1-5, with TRBD1 as a possible D gene (5 bases). Germline V lookup: CDR1 KGHSH, CDR2 LQKENI. This CDR3 region has 15 residues. V shed 5 bases and J shed 6 bases, with 17 bases lying between them. CDR3 nucleotides: TGTGCCAGCTCAAATCTTCAGGGAACAGGTCAGCCCCAGCATTTT. This encodes CASSNLQGTGQPQHF.

This chain joins TRBV30 and TRBJ1-5; 9 nucleotides align to TRBD1. The CDR3 has 15 residues. Trimming at V came to 4 bases and at J to 9 bases, leaving 13 bases not matched to a gene. Germline CDR1 and CDR2: GTSNPN and SVGIG (reference sequence). Here the CDR3 reads CAWMRPGQGFRPQHF. The CDR3 region has the DNA TGTGCCTGGATGAGACCGGGACAGGGCTTCAGGCCCCAGCATTTT.